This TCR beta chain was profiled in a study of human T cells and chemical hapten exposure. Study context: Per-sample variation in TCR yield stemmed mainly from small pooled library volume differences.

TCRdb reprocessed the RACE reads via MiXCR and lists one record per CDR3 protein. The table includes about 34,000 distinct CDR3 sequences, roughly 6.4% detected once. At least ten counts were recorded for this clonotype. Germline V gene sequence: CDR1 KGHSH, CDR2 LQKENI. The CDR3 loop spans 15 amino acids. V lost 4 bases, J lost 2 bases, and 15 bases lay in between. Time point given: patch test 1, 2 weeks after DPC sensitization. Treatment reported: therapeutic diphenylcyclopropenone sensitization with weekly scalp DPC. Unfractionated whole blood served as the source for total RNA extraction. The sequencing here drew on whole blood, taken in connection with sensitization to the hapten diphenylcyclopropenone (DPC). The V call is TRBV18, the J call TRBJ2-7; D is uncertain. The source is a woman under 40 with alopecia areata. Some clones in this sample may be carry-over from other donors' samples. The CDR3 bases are TGTGCCAGCTCACTCAGCCAGCCGAAAGCCTACGAGCAGTACTTC. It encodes CASSLSQPKAYEQYF.